This T cell receptor (beta chain) appears in the sequencing data of a study of blood T cells in healthy people across ages. Study-level findings and limits: Estimated diversity across one million T cells was deemed an underestimate.

About this clonotype itself: The antigen remains unidentified.

Sample-barcoded 5' priming and a J-beta primer mix drove a second PCR of about 6 to 12 cycles. Each TCR beta cDNA got a 12-nucleotide random molecular identifier. TCRdb re-analysed the 5' RACE reads in MiXCR, keeping a single row per CDR3 protein. Of 1.5 million or so distinct CDR3 sequences listed, approximately 43% were seen once; the top ten hold approximately 4%. The ends were cut back, 6 bases at V and 11 bases at J, with 28 bases in the middle. This CDR3 spans 16 amino acids. The J gene is TRBJ2-5, the V gene TRBV12-3 or TRBV12-4, with D uncertain. The source is a woman under 30 in good health. The source material was blood. The CDR3 DNA follows: TGTGCCAGCAGCACCCAAAGAGAGCGAAAATACAATGAGCAGTACTTC. It is translated as CASSTQRERKYNEQYF.